Included here is one T cell receptor (beta chain) sequence, with context. This CDR3 is built from 14 residues. The V gene's germline CDR1 is MNHEY and CDR2 SVGAGI. V dropped 0 bases and J dropped 1 base, with 6 bases sitting between them. This entry belongs to a study of blood T cell repertoires in COVID-19. Study in general: Specimens from acute and convalescent COVID-19 originated in the United States, Italy and Spain.

Measured with immunoSEQ multiplex PCR; TCRdb has only the in-frame clones, and not every one. The repertoire has hundreds of thousands of clones, almost 90% of them found once; the top ten carry roughly 1%. The V gene is TRBV6-5, the J gene TRBJ1-1; the D is unclear. The sequencing sample was made of peripheral blood. The receptor's source is a woman aged 35 to 49 with COVID-19, enrolled during active disease. CDR3 bases: TGTGCCAGCAGTTACTCCCTAAGGAACACTGAAGCTTTCTTT. It yields the protein CASSYSLRNTEAFF.